This T cell receptor (beta chain) stems from a study of blood T cells in healthy people across ages. Study findings and constraints: Donor CMV status was unknown, possibly confounding expanded clonotype changes.

Sample-barcoded 5' priming and a J-beta primer mix drove a second PCR of 7 to 11 cycles. Using its own MiXCR run on the 5' RACE reads, TCRdb lists one record per CDR3 protein. Among 900,000 to 950,000 distinct CDR3 sequences listed, 25% to 30% were seen once. A note on this clonotype: Its antigen is not identified.

CDR3 length equals 13 residues. V lost 6 bases and J 1 base, leaving 9 bases between the germline ends. CDR1 SEHNR and CDR2 FQNEAQ come from the germline V gene (reference sequence). These records were also assigned to another study, of T cells of mothers and their children. That source reports: Related pairs of mothers and children showed slightly higher, non-significant overlap versus unrelated pairs.

The sample was blood. The chain combines TRBV7-9 with TRBJ1-1; D ambiguous. The receptor's source is a woman aged 40-49 years in good health. The CDR3 protein is CASRSAPNTEAFF. Here the CDR3 DNA reads TGTGCCAGCAGATCGGCCCCGAACACTGAAGCTTTCTTT.